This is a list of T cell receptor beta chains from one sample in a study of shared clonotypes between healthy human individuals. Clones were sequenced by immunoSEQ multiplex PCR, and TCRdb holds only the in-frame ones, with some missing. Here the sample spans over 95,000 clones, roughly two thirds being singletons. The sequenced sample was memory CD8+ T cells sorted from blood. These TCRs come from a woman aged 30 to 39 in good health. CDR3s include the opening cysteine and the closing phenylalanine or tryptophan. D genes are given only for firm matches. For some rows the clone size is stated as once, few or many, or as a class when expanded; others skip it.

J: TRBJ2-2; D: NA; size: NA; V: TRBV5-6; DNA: TGTGCCAGCAGCGGGGACTCCAACAGGGAAACCGGGGAGCTGTTTTTT; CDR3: CASSGDSNRETGELFF
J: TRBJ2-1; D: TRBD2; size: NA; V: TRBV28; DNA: TGTGCCAGCTCTTACCCGACTAGCGGAGGAGGGAATGAGCAGTTCTTC; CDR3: CASSYPTSGGGNEQFF
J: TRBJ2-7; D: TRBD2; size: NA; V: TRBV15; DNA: TGTGCCACCAGCAGAAGTCATGGTAGGGTCGGGGGGGCCTACGAGCAGTACTTC; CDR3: CATSRSHGRVGGAYEQYF
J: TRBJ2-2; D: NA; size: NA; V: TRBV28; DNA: TGTGCCCACCGCGGCGGGAACACCGGGGAGCTGTTTTTT; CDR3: CAHRGGNTGELFF
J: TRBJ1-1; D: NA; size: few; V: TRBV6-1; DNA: TGTGCCAGCGGATCCATTCTCACTGAAGCTTTCTTT; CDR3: CASGSILTEAFF
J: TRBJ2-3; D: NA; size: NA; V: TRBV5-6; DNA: TGTGCCAGCAGTCGGGGCCCGGGACACCAAGATACGCAGTATTTT; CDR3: CASSRGPGHQDTQYF
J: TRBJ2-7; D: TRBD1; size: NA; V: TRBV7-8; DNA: TGTGCCAGCAGCCCCCGGACAGGGGAGGTCGAGCAGTACTTC; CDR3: CASSPRTGEVEQYF
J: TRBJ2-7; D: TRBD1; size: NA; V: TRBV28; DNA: TGTGCCAGCAGCCCTATACAGGGGGCGAGGGAGCAGTACTTC; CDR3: CASSPIQGAREQYF
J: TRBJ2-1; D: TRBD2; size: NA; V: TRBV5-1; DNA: TGCGCCAGCAGCCGCACTAGCGGGAGGGTGTACAATGAGCAGTTCTTC; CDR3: CASSRTSGRVYNEQFF
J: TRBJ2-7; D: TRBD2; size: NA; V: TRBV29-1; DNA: TGCAGTGTTGTACTAGCGGGAGTTGAGCAGTACTTC; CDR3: CSVVLAGVEQYF
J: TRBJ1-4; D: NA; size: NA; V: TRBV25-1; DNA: TGTGCCAGCAGTGACCGGGGCAGTGCAACTAATGAAAAACTGTTTTTT; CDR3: CASSDRGSATNEKLFF
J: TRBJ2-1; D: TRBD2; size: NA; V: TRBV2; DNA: TGTGCCAGCAGGATTACGGGAGGGATATACAATGAGCAGTTCTTC; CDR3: CASRITGGIYNEQFF
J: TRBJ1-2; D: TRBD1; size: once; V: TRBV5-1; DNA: TGCGCCAGCAGGATTACAGGGGTTAACTATGGCTACACCTTC; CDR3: CASRITGVNYGYTF
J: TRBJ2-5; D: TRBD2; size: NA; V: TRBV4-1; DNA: TGCGCCAGCAGCTTCCGGACTAGCGGGCAAGAGACCCAGTACTTC; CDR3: CASSFRTSGQETQYF
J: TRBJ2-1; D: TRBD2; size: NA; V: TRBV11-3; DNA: TGTGCCAGCAGCCCGAGCGGGAGGATATCAAATGAGCAGTTCTTC; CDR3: CASSPSGRISNEQFF
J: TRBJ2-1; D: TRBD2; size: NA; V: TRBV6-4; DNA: TGTGCCAGCAGTGAGACTAGCGGGGAAGGGAATGAGCAGTTCTTC; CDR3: CASSETSGEGNEQFF
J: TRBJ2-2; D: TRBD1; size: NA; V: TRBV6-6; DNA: TGTGCCAGCAGTGCTCCGACAGGGGCCACCGGGGAGCTGTTTTTT; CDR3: CASSAPTGATGELFF
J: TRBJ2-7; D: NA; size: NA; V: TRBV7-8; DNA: TGTGCCAGCAGCTCCACCCGGCTCAGCCTCTACGAGCAGTACTTC; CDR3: CASSSTRLSLYEQYF
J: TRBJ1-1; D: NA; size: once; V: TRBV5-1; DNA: TGCGCCAGCAGCCCGCAATTCCGGCTTATGAACACTGAAGCTTTCTTT; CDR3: CASSPQFRLMNTEAFF
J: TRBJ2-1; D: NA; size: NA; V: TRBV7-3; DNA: TGTGCCAGCAGCTTAAGAGGGAGTCAGGGTGAGCAGTTCTTC; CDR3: CASSLRGSQGEQFF
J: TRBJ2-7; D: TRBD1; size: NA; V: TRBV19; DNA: TGTGCCAGTAGCCCGGGACAGTTCTACGAGCAGTACTTC; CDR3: CASSPGQFYEQYF
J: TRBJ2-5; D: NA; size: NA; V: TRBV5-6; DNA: TGTGCCAGCAGCTTGGGAGGGGGGCAAGAGACCCAGTACTTC; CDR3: CASSLGGGQETQYF
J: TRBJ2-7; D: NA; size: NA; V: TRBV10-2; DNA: TGCGCCAGCAGTGACGGCTCCGACGAGCAGTACTTC; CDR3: CASSDGSDEQYF
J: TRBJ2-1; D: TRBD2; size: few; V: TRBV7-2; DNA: TGTGCCAGCAGCGCACCTGCTAGCGGCAATGAGCAGTTCTTC; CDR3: CASSAPASGNEQFF
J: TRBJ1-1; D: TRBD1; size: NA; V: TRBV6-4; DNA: TGTGCCAGCAGTGACCAGCCGACAGGGACCACTGAAGCTTTCTTT; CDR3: CASSDQPTGTTEAFF
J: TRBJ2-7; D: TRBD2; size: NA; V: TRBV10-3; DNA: TGTGCCATCAGTCAGGGACTAGCGGGAGCGGATGAGCAGTACTTC; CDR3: CAISQGLAGADEQYF
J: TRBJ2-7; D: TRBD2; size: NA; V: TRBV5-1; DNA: TGCGCCAGCAGCTCGCCGGGACTAGCGAGCTACGAGCAGTACTTC; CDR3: CASSSPGLASYEQYF
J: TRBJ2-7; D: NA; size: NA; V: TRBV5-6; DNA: TGTGCCAGCAGCACGACCGGGAACTTTTACGAGCAGTACTTC; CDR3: CASSTTGNFYEQYF
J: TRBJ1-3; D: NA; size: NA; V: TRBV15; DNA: TGTGCCACCAGCAGAGATAGAACACCCGCTGGAAACACCATATATTTT; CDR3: CATSRDRTPAGNTIYF
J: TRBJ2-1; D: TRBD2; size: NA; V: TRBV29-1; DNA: TGCAGCGGGGTAGGAGGGAGCGGGAGTCCTCCTACCTACAATGAGCAGTTCTTC; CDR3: CSGVGGSGSPPTYNEQFF
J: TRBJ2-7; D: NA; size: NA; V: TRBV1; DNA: TGCACCAGCTGGCTGGCTACTACCTACGAGCAGTACTTC; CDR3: CTSWLATTYEQYF
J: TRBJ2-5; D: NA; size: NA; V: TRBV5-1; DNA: TGCGCCAGCAGCCCTAATGCAGGGGGGTTGGAGACCCAGTACTTC; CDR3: CASSPNAGGLETQYF
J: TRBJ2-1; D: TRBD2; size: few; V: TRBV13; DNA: TGTGCCAGCAGCCCCCCCGGGGTGGCGGGAGTGGATGAGCAGTTCTTC; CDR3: CASSPPGVAGVDEQFF
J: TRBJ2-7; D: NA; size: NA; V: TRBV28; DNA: TGTGCCAGCAGTTTGGACTACGAGCAGTACTTC; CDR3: CASSLDYEQYF
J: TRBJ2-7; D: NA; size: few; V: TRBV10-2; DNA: TGCGCCAGCAGTGAGTCGGGCAGGGCTAGCGAGCAGTACTTC; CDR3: CASSESGRASEQYF